The source of this T cell receptor (beta chain) is a study of CD8 T cells in Susac syndrome. Overall study results and limits: Across the total CD8+ repertoires, some 15 Susac-specific public clones were found. The CD8+ TEMRA repertoires yielded a few such clones. That the number of individuals in its TCR sequencing and HLA analysis was relatively small was acknowledged by the study.

With regard to this clonotype: Its specificity is not known.

A quantity of about 0.45 to 1 ug RNA underwent reverse transcription using random hexamers. An immunoSEQ multiplex PCR generated amplified TCR beta CDR3 products spanning 54 Vbeta and 13 Jbeta. TCRdb re-called the immunoSEQ multiplex PCR reads through MiXCR, storing one row per CDR3 protein. The data contain around 170,000 distinct CDR3 sequences, roughly 94% of them singletons. Per germline, CDR1 SQVTM and CDR2 ANQGSEA. Unmatched junction bases numbered 4, after V lost 7 bases and J lost 0 bases. The CDR3 consists of 13 residues. This clonotype was sampled from a human donor with Susac syndrome. The source material was CD8+ T cells from PBMCs. This chain joins TRBV29-1 and TRBJ1-1; 8 positions match TRBD1. CDR3 residues: CSANRGMNTEAFF. In DNA, the CDR3 is TGCAGCGCGAACAGGGGGATGAACACTGAAGCTTTCTTT.